Described below is a single T cell receptor beta chain sequence and its context. Germline V gene lookup returns CDR1 SGHTA and CDR2 FQGNSA. This CDR3 is built from 15 residues. V lost 1 base and J lost 2, with 9 bases in between. This record belongs to a study of blood T cell repertoires in COVID-19. Across the whole study: Sample material is recorded as cDNA or gDNA derived from T cells, B-cell-depleted T cells, or PBMCs.

Assay: immunoSEQ multiplex PCR; the TCRdb copy retains only in-frame clones and omits some. Among about 160,000 clones, approximately 90% were seen once, and the ten largest hold 6% to 8.5%. The chain is built from TRBV7-2 and TRBJ2-1; no clear D gene. The clonotype comes from a woman aged 45-65 years who had recovered from COVID-19. Material: PBMCs or T cells enriched from blood (not recorded which). CDR3 bases: TGTGCCAGCAGCTTAGGACTGCCAGCCTACAATGAGCAGTTCTTC. Its translation: CASSLGLPAYNEQFF.